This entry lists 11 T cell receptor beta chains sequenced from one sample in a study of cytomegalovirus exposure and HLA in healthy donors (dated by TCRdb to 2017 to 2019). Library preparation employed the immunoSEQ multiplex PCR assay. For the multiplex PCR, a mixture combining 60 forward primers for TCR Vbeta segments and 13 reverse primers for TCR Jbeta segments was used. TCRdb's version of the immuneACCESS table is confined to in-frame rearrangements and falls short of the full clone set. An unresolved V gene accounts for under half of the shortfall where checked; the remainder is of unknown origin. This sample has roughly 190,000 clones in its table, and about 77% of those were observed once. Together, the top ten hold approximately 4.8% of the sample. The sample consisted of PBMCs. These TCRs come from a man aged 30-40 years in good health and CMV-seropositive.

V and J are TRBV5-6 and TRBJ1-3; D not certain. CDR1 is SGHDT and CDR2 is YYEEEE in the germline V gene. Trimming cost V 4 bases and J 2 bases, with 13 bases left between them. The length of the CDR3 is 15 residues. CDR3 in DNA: TGTGCCAGCAGCCCCTTCCGGGAAACTGGAAACACCATATATTTT. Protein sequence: CASSPFRETGNTIYF.

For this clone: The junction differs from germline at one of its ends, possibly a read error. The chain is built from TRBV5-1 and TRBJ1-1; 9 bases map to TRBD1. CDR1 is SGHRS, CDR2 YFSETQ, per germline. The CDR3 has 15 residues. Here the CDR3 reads CASSPSGQGYTEAFF. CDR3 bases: TGCGCCAGCAGCCCCTCCGGACAGGGGTACACTGAGGCTTTCTTT.

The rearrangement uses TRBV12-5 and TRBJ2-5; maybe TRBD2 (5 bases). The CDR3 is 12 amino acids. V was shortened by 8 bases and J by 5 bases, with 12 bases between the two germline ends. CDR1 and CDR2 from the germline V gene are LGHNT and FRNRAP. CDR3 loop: CASKGSGETQYF. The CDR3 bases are TGTGCTAGTAAAGGGTCGGGGGAGACCCAGTACTTC.

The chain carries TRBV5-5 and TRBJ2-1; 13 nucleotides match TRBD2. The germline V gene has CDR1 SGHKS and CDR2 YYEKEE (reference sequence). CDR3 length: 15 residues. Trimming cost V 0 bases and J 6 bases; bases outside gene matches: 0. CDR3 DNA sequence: TGTGCCAGCAGCTTGGGGACTAGCGGGAGCAATGAGCAGTTCTTC. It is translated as CASSLGTSGSNEQFF.

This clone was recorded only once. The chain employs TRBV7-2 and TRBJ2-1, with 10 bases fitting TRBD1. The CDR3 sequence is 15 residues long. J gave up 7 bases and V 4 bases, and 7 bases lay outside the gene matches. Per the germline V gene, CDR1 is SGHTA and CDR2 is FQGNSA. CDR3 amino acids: CASSSDRGIQNEQFF. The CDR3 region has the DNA TGTGCCAGCAGCTCGGACAGGGGGATCCAAAATGAGCAGTTCTTC.

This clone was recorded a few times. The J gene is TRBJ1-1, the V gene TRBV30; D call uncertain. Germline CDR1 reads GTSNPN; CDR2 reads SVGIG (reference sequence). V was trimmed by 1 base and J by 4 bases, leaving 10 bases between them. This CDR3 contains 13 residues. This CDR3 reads CAWSEVATTEAFF. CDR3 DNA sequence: TGTGCCTGGAGTGAAGTAGCAACCACTGAAGCTTTCTTT.

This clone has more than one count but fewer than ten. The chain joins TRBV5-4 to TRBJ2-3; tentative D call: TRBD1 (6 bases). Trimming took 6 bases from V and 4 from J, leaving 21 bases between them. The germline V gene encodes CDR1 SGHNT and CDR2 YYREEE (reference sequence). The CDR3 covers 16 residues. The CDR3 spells CASKLRNRENPDTQYF. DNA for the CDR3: TGTGCCAGCAAACTGAGGAACAGGGAGAACCCAGATACGCAGTATTTT.

CDR3 region: CASSKGLAAPYEQYF. In DNA, the CDR3 is TGCGCCAGCAGTAAGGGACTAGCTGCTCCCTACGAGCAGTACTTC. V and J are TRBV4-1 and TRBJ2-7; 9 bases fit TRBD2. The CDR3 totals 15 residues. Trimming removed 6 bases from V and 2 bases from J; junction bases left unmatched: 8. Germline CDR1 reads MGHRA; CDR2 reads YSYEKL.

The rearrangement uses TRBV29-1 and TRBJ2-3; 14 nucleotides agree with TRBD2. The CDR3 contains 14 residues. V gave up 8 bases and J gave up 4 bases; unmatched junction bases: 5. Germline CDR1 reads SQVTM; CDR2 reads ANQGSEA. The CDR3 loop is CSPGGLAGADTQYF. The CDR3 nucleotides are TGCAGCCCGGGGGGACTAGCGGGAGCAGATACGCAGTATTTT.

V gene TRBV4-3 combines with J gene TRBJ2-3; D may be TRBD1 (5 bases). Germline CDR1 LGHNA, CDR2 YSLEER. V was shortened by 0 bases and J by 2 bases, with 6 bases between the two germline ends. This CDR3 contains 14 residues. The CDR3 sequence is CASSQETATDTQYF. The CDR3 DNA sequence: TGCGCCAGCAGCCAAGAGACAGCCACAGATACGCAGTATTTT.

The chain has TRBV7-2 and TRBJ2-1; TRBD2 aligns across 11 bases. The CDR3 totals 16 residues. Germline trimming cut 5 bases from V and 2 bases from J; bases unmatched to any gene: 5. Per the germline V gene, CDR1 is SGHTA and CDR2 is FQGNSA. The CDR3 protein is CASSRTSGSTYNEQFF. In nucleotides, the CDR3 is TGTGCCAGCAGCAGAACTAGCGGGAGTACCTACAATGAGCAGTTCTTC.